Following are 23 T cell receptor beta chains from one sample sequenced in a study of CD8+ T cells in alopecia areata. Sequencing templates came from extracted RNA that was reverse transcribed into cDNA. Assay used: immunoSEQ multiplex PCR; TCRdb lists only in-frame clones, some missing. The sample comprises over 200,000 clones, over 60% of which are singletons, and around 4.2% rests with the top ten. As for treatment: oral pan-JAK inhibitor, 5-10 mg twice daily. This specimen was CD4+ T cells sorted from blood, taken at week 4, from a patient treated with tofacitinib. All receptors come from a human donor with alopecia areata.

The V call is TRBV5-1, the J call TRBJ2-7; D call uncertain. Germline CDR1 and CDR2: SGHRS and YFSETQ. The length of the CDR3 is 14 residues. V was pared by 1 base and J by 2 bases, with 10 bases between. In nucleotides, the CDR3 is TGCGCCAGCAGCTTGAGCTTCGCCACCTACGAGCAGTACTTC. This encodes CASSLSFATYEQYF.

The rearrangement uses TRBV5-1 and TRBJ1-6; 9 nucleotides match TRBD1. The germline CDR1 and CDR2 sequences are SGHRS and YFSETQ. V shed 5 bases and J 7 bases; nucleotides not matched to a gene: 7. The length of the CDR3 is 15 residues. The CDR3 spells CASSPAGTGNSPLHF. The CDR3 nucleotides read TGCGCCAGCAGTCCTGCCGGGACAGGGAATTCACCCCTCCACTTT.

The gene calls are TRBV2 and TRBJ1-6, with 7 bases fitting TRBD1. The germline CDR1 and CDR2 sequences are SNHLY and FYNNEI. CDR3 length: 14 amino acids. The J segment lost 8 bases and the V segment lost 6 bases, leaving 7 bases of the junction unmatched. The CDR3 DNA reads TGTGCCAGCAGGGGGGACAGTGGATATTCACCCCTCCACTTT. Its translation: CASRGDSGYSPLHF.

The gene calls are TRBV5-1 and TRBJ1-2; tentative D call: TRBD1 (6 bases). This CDR3 has 13 amino acids. Trimming removed 4 bases from V and 1 base from J, with 8 bases in between. Germline V CDR1 and CDR2: SGHRS, YFSETQ. The CDR3 loop is CASSKDSNYGYTF. The DNA for the CDR3 is TGCGCCAGCAGCAAGGACAGTAACTATGGCTACACCTTC.

A note on this clone: The junction departs from germline at one end; a sequencing error may be responsible. The chain joins TRBV29-1 to TRBJ1-4, with TRBD1 matching 9 bases. Germline CDR1 is SQVTM and CDR2 is ANQGSEA. The length of the CDR3 is 12 residues. In DNA form, the CDR3 reads TGCAGCGTTGAAGTACAGGGGGCAACGGTACTTTTT. It codes for CSVEVQGATVLF.

V usage is TRBV5-6 and J usage is TRBJ1-3; D not resolved. Trimming cost V 5 bases and J 4 bases, with 7 bases left between them. This CDR3 region has 12 residues. In germline, CDR1 is SGHDT, CDR2 YYEEEE. DNA for the CDR3: TGTGCCAGCAGTTTGATGGGAAACACCATATATTTT. Amino acids: CASSLMGNTIYF.

The genes are TRBV6-5 and TRBJ2-7; 7 bases are shared with TRBD1. This CDR3 spans 13 amino acids. Losses at the gene ends were 6 bases for V and 4 bases for J; bases not matched to a gene: 6. The V gene's germline CDR1 is MNHEY and CDR2 SVGAGI. The DNA of the CDR3 is TGTGCCAGCAGGGAGACAGGGACGTACGAGCAGTACTTC. Its translation: CASRETGTYEQYF.

The CDR3 reads CASRPGQGAYEQFF. In DNA form, the CDR3 reads TGCGCCAGCAGGCCGGGACAGGGGGCTTATGAGCAGTTCTTC. V is TRBV23-1 and J is TRBJ2-1; TRBD1 aligns across 12 bases. TRBV23-1 is an open reading frame whose function is uncertain. CDR3 size: 14 residues. J gave up 8 bases and V 6 bases, and 5 bases lay outside the gene matches.

A few counts support this clone. This chain links TRBV10-3 with TRBJ1-2; TRBD1 aligns across 7 bases. Per germline, CDR1 ENHRY and CDR2 SYGVKD. The CDR3 contains 14 residues. J gave up 5 bases and V 5 bases, and 8 bases lay outside the gene matches. This chain's CDR3 is CAISRQGGQYGYTF. The DNA of the CDR3 is TGTGCCATCAGTCGACAGGGAGGCCAATATGGCTACACCTTC.

The chain is built from TRBV7-6 and TRBJ2-5; either TRBD1 or TRBD2 may supply D (6 bases each). The length of the CDR3 is 13 residues. Looked up from germline, CDR1 is SGHVS and CDR2 is FNYEAQ. V was trimmed by 5 bases and J by 3 bases, leaving 10 bases between them. The CDR3 DNA follows: TGTGCCAGCAGCAAAAGGGGGGAAGAGACCCAGTACTTC. Protein product: CASSKRGEETQYF.

The rearrangement links TRBV2 to TRBJ2-5; TRBD2 might be the D (6 bases). Per the germline V gene, CDR1 is SNHLY and CDR2 is FYNNEI. CDR3 size: 13 residues. V shed 5 bases and J shed 5 bases, with 12 bases lying between them. The CDR3 nucleotides are TGTGCCAGCAGTTTTCTGGGGAGGGAGACCCAGTACTTC. Residues: CASSFLGRETQYF.

The chain is built from TRBV4-2 and TRBJ2-1, with 8 bases lining up with TRBD2. The CDR3 runs 16 residues. Germline assignment: CDR1 LGHNA and CDR2 YNFKEQ. V was pared by 1 base and J by 7 bases, with 9 bases of the junction left unmatched. The CDR3 is CASSQVSGGSGNEQFF. CDR3 sequence (DNA): TGTGCCAGCAGCCAAGTCTCGGGGGGGAGTGGGAATGAGCAGTTCTTC.

The V gene is TRBV7-8, the J gene TRBJ2-3, with TRBD2 matching over 11 bases. This CDR3 has 16 amino acids. With 4 bases clipped from V and 4 bases from J, the junction kept 7 bases outside the gene matches. Germline-derived CDR1 and CDR2 are SGHVS and FQNEAQ. CDR3 nucleotide sequence: TGTGCCAGCAGCTCACGGACTAGCGGGCGATCAGATACGCAGTATTTT. Protein product: CASSSRTSGRSDTQYF.

The chain carries TRBV25-1 and TRBJ1-2; no clear D. This CDR3 has 14 residues. V dropped 4 bases and J dropped 3 bases, with 12 bases sitting between them. Germline CDR1 is MGHDK and CDR2 is SYGVNS. CDR3: CASSGHSQHYGYTF. As DNA, the CDR3 is TGTGCCAGCAGTGGTCACAGTCAACACTATGGCTACACCTTC.

This CDR3 is CSVEKDRGSEAFF. The CDR3 coding sequence is TGCAGCGTTGAAAAGGACAGGGGGTCTGAAGCTTTCTTT. This sequence joins TRBV29-1 and TRBJ1-1; the match to TRBD1 covers 10 bases. V shed 2 bases, J shed 6 bases, and the junction held 3 bases outside the gene matches. Germline loops: CDR1 SQVTM, CDR2 ANQGSEA. CDR3 length: 13 amino acids.

This chain uses TRBV10-3 with TRBJ1-5, with a weak D call TRBD1 (5 bases). CDR3 size: 14 residues. CDR1 is ENHRY and CDR2 is SYGVKD in the germline V gene. With 6 bases removed from V and 1 base from J, the gap between germline ends came to 10 bases. This chain's CDR3 is CAIRGVQSNQPQHF. CDR3 sequence (DNA): TGTGCCATCAGGGGGGTGCAGAGCAATCAGCCCCAGCATTTT.

This clone was found once. V and J are TRBV6-8 and TRBJ2-7; weak D call: TRBD1 (6 bases). The CDR3 runs to 12 residues. V was trimmed by 10 bases and J by 5 bases, leaving 15 bases between them. Germline V gives CDR1 MNHGY, CDR2 SAAAGT. CDR3: CAIPGATHEQYF. The CDR3 DNA sequence: TGTGCCATTCCAGGGGCCACCCACGAGCAGTACTTC.

This clone appeared a few times. V gene TRBV29-1 combines with J gene TRBJ1-1; D gene ambiguous. The CDR3 is 13 amino acids. The germline V and J ends were trimmed by 6 bases and 2 bases, with 13 bases remaining between them. The germline gives CDR1 SQVTM, CDR2 ANQGSEA. This CDR3 is CSVGSGGNTEAFF. Here the CDR3 DNA reads TGCAGCGTCGGGTCGGGCGGCAACACTGAAGCTTTCTTT. Variable domain in full (rest from reference TRBV29-1 and TRBJ1-1): SAVISQKPSRDICQRGTSLTIQCQVDSQVTMMFWYRQQPGQSLTLIATANQGSEATYESGFVIDKFPISRPNLTFSTLTVSNMSPEDSSIYLCSVGSGGNTEAFFGQGTRLTVV.

The rearrangement links TRBV7-9 to TRBJ1-1; D is unresolved. CDR3 length: 16 residues. V lost 4 bases, J lost 3 bases, and 18 bases lay in between. Germline V lookup: CDR1 SEHNR, CDR2 FQNEAQ (reference sequence). CDR3 bases: TGTGCCAGCAGCTGGTCCCTAGGGTTGCGGGACACTGAAGCTTTCTTT. It yields the protein CASSWSLGLRDTEAFF.

The chain employs TRBV6-6 and TRBJ1-6; D not certain. Looked up from germline, CDR1 is MNHNY and CDR2 is SVGAGI (reference sequence). Trimming left V 5 bases short and J 10 bases short, with 12 bases between. This CDR3 comprises 13 residues. The CDR3 here is CASSPTVDSPLHF. As DNA, the CDR3 is TGTGCCAGCAGTCCGACGGTGGACTCACCCCTCCACTTT.

This clone was counted between two and nine times. The chain uses TRBV2 and TRBJ1-2; D unresolved. Germline V gives CDR1 SNHLY, CDR2 FYNNEI. Deletions cut 8 bases from V and 0 bases from J, with 13 bases between. The CDR3 covers 14 residues. The CDR3 sequence: CASSPTWTNYGYTF. Written as DNA, the CDR3 is TGTGCCAGCTCCCCGACCTGGACTAACTATGGCTACACCTTC.

This clone was seen a few times. The chain joins TRBV30 to TRBJ2-7; D unresolved. CDR1 GTSNPN and CDR2 SVGIG come from the germline V gene (reference sequence). The length of the CDR3 is 13 residues. V lost 0 bases and J 5 bases, leaving 11 bases between the germline ends. CDR3 DNA sequence: TGTGCCTGGAGTGTGGGATCGGGCAACGAGCAGTACTTC. The encoded protein is CAWSVGSGNEQYF.

The V call is TRBV7-2, the J call TRBJ1-2; 8 bases are shared with TRBD1. Germline CDR1 SGHTA, CDR2 FQGNSA. The CDR3 is 13 residues long. V trimming: 4 bases; J trimming: 4 bases; junction bases outside the gene matches: 2. In DNA, the CDR3 is TGTGCCAGCAGCTCACAGGGGGTCTATGGCTACACCTTC. It is translated as CASSSQGVYGYTF.